The 17 T cell receptor beta chains listed next were all sequenced from one sample in a study of blood T cell repertoires in COVID-19. The table came from immunoSEQ multiplex PCR; TCRdb's copy has only in-frame clones and leaves some out. The repertoire holds nearly 90,000 clones, with around 88% as singletons. The sample taken for sequencing was peripheral blood. All receptors derive from a man aged 55-75 years with acute or convalescent COVID-19.

The chain has TRBV7-3 and TRBJ2-7; D gene ambiguous. The germline V and J ends were trimmed by 2 bases and 5 bases, with 16 bases remaining between them. The CDR3 is made up of 15 amino acids. CDR1 is SGHTA, CDR2 FQGTGA, per germline. The DNA for the CDR3 is TGTGCCAGCAGCTTAGGTCCTACCCGATCGGACGAGCAGTACTTC. Protein sequence: CASSLGPTRSDEQYF.

V usage is TRBV6-5 and J usage is TRBJ1-1; a possible D gene is TRBD1 (6 bases). V was clipped by 5 bases and J by 4 bases, with 17 bases between them. CDR1 and CDR2 from the germline V gene are MNHEY and SVGAGI. This CDR3 is built from 15 residues. The CDR3 region is CASSTNDRMGTEAFF. For the CDR3, the DNA is TGTGCCAGCAGTACGAACGACAGGATGGGCACTGAAGCTTTCTTT.

The chain has TRBV10-3 and TRBJ1-1; 9 nucleotides agree with TRBD1. Germline V CDR1 and CDR2: ENHRY, SYGVKD. Losses at the gene ends were 4 bases for V and 1 base for J; bases not matched to a gene: 7. There are 16 residues in the CDR3. CDR3 nucleotide sequence: TGTGCCATCAGTGTGACCCGGGACAGGGCGAACACTGAAGCTTTCTTT. Translated, it gives CAISVTRDRANTEAFF.

The chain couples TRBV2 to TRBJ2-7, with D perhaps TRBD2 (5 bases). This CDR3 is built from 12 residues. The germline V gene encodes CDR1 SNHLY and CDR2 FYNNEI. V gave up 5 bases and J gave up 4 bases, with 9 bases separating them. The CDR3 DNA follows: TGTGCCAGCAGTCTCGGGGTTTACGAGCAGTACTTC. Translating gives CASSLGVYEQYF.

The chain employs TRBV24-1 and TRBJ1-2, with 9 bases lining up with TRBD1. Losses at the gene ends were 4 bases for V and 8 bases for J; bases not matched to a gene: 4. The CDR3 loop spans 13 amino acids. Germline-derived CDR1 and CDR2 are KGHDR and SFDVKD. DNA for the CDR3: TGTGCCACCAGTGACCGTACAGGGGGCGGCTACACCTTC. Residues: CATSDRTGGGYTF.

The chain links TRBV5-6 to TRBJ2-7; D might be TRBD1 (6 bases). Germline V gene sequence: CDR1 SGHDT, CDR2 YYEEEE. Between the trimmed V and J ends, which lost 5 bases and 3 bases, there was a span of 12 bases. The CDR3 sequence is 13 residues long. CDR3 nucleotide sequence: TGTGCCAGCAGTCGGACAGCCGGCTACGAGCAGTACTTC. Translated: CASSRTAGYEQYF.

The V and J genes are TRBV19 and TRBJ1-1; D might be TRBD1 (6 bases). Trimming pared 3 bases from V and 5 bases from J, leaving 22 bases between. This CDR3 spans 17 amino acids. Germline loops: CDR1 LNHDA, CDR2 SQIVND (reference sequence). For the CDR3, the DNA is TGTGCCAGTAGTATCATACAGGGCGGTTCTGGATGGACTGAAGCTTTCTTT. This codes for CASSIIQGGSGWTEAFF. Together with reference TRBV19 and TRBJ1-1, the CDR3 gives the full variable domain: DGGITQSPKYLFRKEGQNVTLSCEQNLNHDAMYWYRQDPGQGLRLIYYSQIVNDFQKGDIAEGYSVSREKKESFPLTVTSAQKNPTAFYLCASSIIQGGSGWTEAFFGQGTRLTVV.

The chain has TRBV5-5 and TRBJ1-1; TRBD1 is a possible D gene (5 bases). CDR1 is SGHKS, CDR2 YYEKEE, per germline (reference sequence). Trimming took off 4 bases at V and 0 bases at J, with 13 bases between the two ends. CDR3 length: 15 amino acids. The CDR3 loop reads CASSPEGRVNTEAFF. CDR3 in DNA: TGTGCCAGCAGCCCGGAAGGCAGGGTGAACACTGAAGCTTTCTTT.

As DNA, the CDR3 is TGTGCCAGCAGGGGTGGACAGGGGGAGAATCAGCCCCAGCATTTT. Protein product: CASRGGQGENQPQHF. V usage is TRBV2 and J usage is TRBJ1-5; 10 nucleotides agree with TRBD1. The CDR3 sequence is 15 residues long. CDR1 is SNHLY and CDR2 is FYNNEI in the germline V gene. J was trimmed by 4 bases and V by 6 bases; bases with no gene match: 6.

The chain employs TRBV10-3 and TRBJ2-3; 7 bases align to TRBD2. The CDR3 extends over 14 amino acids. V gave up 6 bases and J gave up 0 bases; unmatched junction bases: 3. Looked up from germline, CDR1 is ENHRY and CDR2 is SYGVKD. CDR3 nucleotides: TGTGCCATCAGGATAGCGGGTAGCACAGATACGCAGTATTTT. Translated, it gives CAIRIAGSTDTQYF.

This clone occurred once. This chain connects TRBV5-1 to TRBJ2-3, with 7 nucleotides matching TRBD2. The CDR3 length is 15 residues. CDR1 and CDR2 from the germline V gene are SGHRS and YFSETQ. Trimming removed 4 bases from V and 5 bases from J; junction bases left unmatched: 10. CDR3 in amino acids: CASSQAGTRGDTQYF. CDR3 nucleotide sequence: TGCGCCAGCAGCCAAGCGGGAACCCGCGGAGATACGCAGTATTTT. Based on the CDR3 plus reference TRBV5-1 and TRBJ2-3, the full variable domain is KAGVTQTPRYLIKTRGQQVTLSCSPISGHRSVSWYQQTPGQGLQFLFEYFSETQRNKGNFPGRFSGRQFSNSRSEMNVSTLELGDSALYLCASSQAGTRGDTQYFGPGTRLTVL.

The chain employs TRBV29-1 and TRBJ2-7, with a possible D match to TRBD1 (5 bases). CDR3 length: 12 residues. The V end lost 6 bases, the J end lost 2 bases, and 11 bases lay between the germline ends. CDR1 SQVTM and CDR2 ANQGSEA come from the germline V gene. The DNA for the CDR3 is TGCAGCGTCAGGGAAGGGGCCTACGAGCAGTACTTC. This encodes CSVREGAYEQYF.

The CDR3 region is CASSPPRGVNTEAFF. The CDR3 bases are TGTGCCAGCAGCCCGCCCAGGGGGGTGAACACTGAAGCTTTCTTT. The V and J genes are TRBV7-8 and TRBJ1-1, with 7 positions matching TRBD1. The V segment lost 5 bases and the J segment 0 bases; nucleotides outside the gene matches: 6. The CDR3 length is 15 residues. Germline loops: CDR1 SGHVS, CDR2 FQNEAQ.

V and J are TRBV5-4 and TRBJ2-1; 9 nucleotides agree with TRBD2. The CDR3 has 15 amino acids. CDR1 is SGHNT and CDR2 is YYREEE in the germline V gene (reference sequence). The V gene end was trimmed by 3 bases and the J gene end by 8 bases; junction bases not matched to a gene: 9. CDR3 region: CASSYLAGSSDEQFF. Here the CDR3 DNA reads TGTGCCAGCAGCTACCTAGCGGGATCGAGCGATGAGCAGTTCTTC.

The rearrangement uses TRBV6-1 and TRBJ2-7; 8 bases are shared with TRBD1. Trimming cost V 3 bases and J 4 bases; bases outside gene matches: 11. The CDR3 spans 16 residues. Germline V gene lookup returns CDR1 MNHNS and CDR2 SASEGT. CDR3 DNA: TGTGCCAGCAGTGACCCAGAGACAGGGGTGGTATACGAGCAGTACTTC. This sequence encodes CASSDPETGVVYEQYF.

J is TRBJ2-7 and V is TRBV7-2; D gene ambiguous. This CDR3 is 14 amino acids long. Germline CDR1 and CDR2: SGHTA and FQGNSA. Trimming took 0 bases from V and 0 from J, leaving 6 bases between them. The CDR3 loop is CASSLALLSYEQYF. DNA for the CDR3: TGTGCCAGCAGCTTAGCCCTCCTCTCCTACGAGCAGTACTTC.

The DNA of the CDR3 is TGTGCCAGCTCACGACAAGACAGGGCTCAGGGGGATGAGCAGTTCTTC. This encodes CASSRQDRAQGDEQFF. The gene calls are TRBV18 and TRBJ2-1, with 7 bases aligning to TRBD1. The trim removed 4 bases at V and 8 bases at J, leaving 14 bases unmatched. CDR3 length: 16 amino acids. Germline loops: CDR1 KGHSH, CDR2 LQKENI. The entire variable domain, with the rest obtained from reference TRBV18 and TRBJ2-1, is as follows: NAGVMQNPRHLVRRRGQEARLRCSPMKGHSHVYWYRQLPEEGLKFMVYLQKENIIDESGMPKERFSAEFPKEGPSILRIQQVVRGDSAAYFCASSRQDRAQGDEQFFGPGTRLTVL.